The 16 T cell receptor beta chains below were found in one sample sequenced in a study. TCRdb ran MiXCR on the 5' RACE reads and lists one entry per CDR3 protein. The sample contains under 65,000 distinct CDR3 sequences, roughly 30% of which appear only once. The sample consisted of tumor-infiltrating memory CD4+ T cells sorted from the breast tumor. Subset in this sample: memory CD4+ T cells, CD4+CD45RO+CD25-. These receptors all come from a female donor with breast cancer.

This clonotype was observed a few times. This chain links TRBV29-1 with TRBJ2-5; 7 bases are shared with TRBD1. CDR3 length: 14 amino acids. Germline loops: CDR1 SQVTM, CDR2 ANQGSEA. Trimming at V came to 6 bases and at J to 5 bases, leaving 12 bases not matched to a gene. In DNA form, the CDR3 reads TGCAGCGTGTCAACCACAGGGGTCGGTGAGACCCAGTACTTC. Residues: CSVSTTGVGETQYF.

The V call is TRBV2, the J call TRBJ1-4; no firm D call. Germline V gene data show CDR1 as SNHLY and CDR2 as FYNNEI. The CDR3 is made up of 11 amino acids. The V end lost 5 bases, the J end lost 7 bases, and 5 bases lay between the germline ends. The CDR3 region is CASSRGEKLFF. In DNA, the CDR3 is TGTGCCAGCAGTAGAGGTGAAAAACTGTTTTTT.

This clonotype was seen repeatedly, ten times or more. The rearrangement uses TRBV6-6 and TRBJ1-1; perhaps TRBD1 as D (5 bases). V was shortened by 3 bases and J by 7 bases, with 18 bases between the two germline ends. The CDR3 runs to 15 residues. The germline V gene has CDR1 MNHNY and CDR2 SVGAGI (reference sequence). The CDR3 DNA is TGTGCCAGCAGTTATGGAGGGGCCCAACGAAATGAAGCTTTCTTT. It is translated as CASSYGGAQRNEAFF.

This sequence joins TRBV7-6 and TRBJ2-1; 9 positions match TRBD2. CDR1 and CDR2 (germline): SGHVS, FNYEAQ. The length of the CDR3 is 15 residues. Trimming removed 5 bases from V and 7 bases from J; junction bases left unmatched: 9. The CDR3 protein is CASSRTSGFLNEQFF. The DNA of the CDR3 is TGTGCCAGCAGCCGAACTAGCGGGTTTTTAAATGAGCAGTTCTTC.

This clonotype has more than one count but fewer than ten. The chain joins TRBV6-5 to TRBJ2-3, with 8 bases identical to TRBD2. Trimming removed 9 bases from V and 2 bases from J; junction bases left unmatched: 10. Looked up from germline, CDR1 is MNHEY and CDR2 is SVGAGI. The CDR3 contains 15 residues. CDR3 sequence: CASRRAGATTDTQYF. The CDR3 coding sequence is TGTGCCAGTCGAAGAGCGGGGGCAACCACAGATACGCAGTATTTT.

The chain is built from TRBV5-6 and TRBJ2-2; D is undetermined. Trimming removed 4 bases at V and 1 base at J, with 2 bases between. CDR1 is SGHDT and CDR2 is YYEEEE in the germline V gene. The CDR3 length is 12 residues. For the CDR3, the DNA is TGTGCCAGCAGCCAGAACACCGGGGAGCTGTTTTTT. Protein: CASSQNTGELFF. Drawing the rest from reference TRBV5-6 and TRBJ2-2, the complete variable domain is DAGVTQSPTHLIKTRGQQVTLRCSPKSGHDTVSWYQQALGQGPQFIFQYYEEEERQRGNFPDRFSGHQFPNYSSELNVNALLLGDSALYLCASSQNTGELFFGEGSRLTVL.

This clonotype was counted between two and nine times. The V and J genes are TRBV12-3 or TRBV12-4 and TRBJ2-1, with TRBD2 matching 12 bases. The CDR3 covers 14 residues. V lost 11 bases to trimming and J lost 6 bases; unmatched junction nucleotides: 8. CDR3 bases: TGTGCCGGCAAAACTAGCGGGAGGCCCAATGAGCAGTTCTTC. Its protein is CAGKTSGRPNEQFF.

The chain couples TRBV4-1 to TRBJ1-1; 7 bases fit TRBD1. V lost 0 bases, J lost 5 bases, and 9 bases stayed unmatched. Per germline, CDR1 MGHRA and CDR2 YSYEKL. The CDR3 extends over 16 amino acids. In DNA, the CDR3 is TGCGCCAGCAGCCAAGAGAGGGGGCGACGGGATACTGAAGCTTTCTTT. This encodes CASSQERGRRDTEAFF.

This chain links TRBV5-1 with TRBJ2-3; TRBD1 matches at 11 bases. This CDR3 comprises 16 residues. Germline V gene sequence: CDR1 SGHRS, CDR2 YFSETQ. Trimming removed 0 bases from V and 5 bases from J; junction bases left unmatched: 5. The DNA for the CDR3 is TGCGCCAGCAGCTTGGGGGACAGGGGGAGAGGAGATACGCAGTATTTT. It yields the protein CASSLGDRGRGDTQYF.

The chain has TRBV28 and TRBJ2-7; D tentatively reads TRBD1 or TRBD2 (5 bases each). Germline V CDR1 and CDR2: MDHEN, SYDVKM. This CDR3 spans 12 amino acids. Trimming stripped 3 bases from V and 6 bases from J, with 9 bases between. CDR3 loop: CASSFRGAEQYF. The CDR3 DNA follows: TGTGCCAGCAGTTTTCGGGGCGCCGAGCAGTACTTC.

The chain uses TRBV7-8 and TRBJ2-1; TRBD2 aligns across 9 bases. CDR1 is SGHVS, CDR2 FQNEAQ, per germline. V trimming: 1 base; J trimming: 3 bases; junction bases outside the gene matches: 10. The CDR3 is 18 amino acids. This CDR3 reads CASSLVAGVSFFYNEQFF. The CDR3 DNA follows: TGTGCCAGCAGCTTAGTAGCGGGAGTCTCGTTTTTCTACAATGAGCAGTTCTTC.

By sample fraction, this clonotype is medium-sized. The J gene is TRBJ1-1, the V gene TRBV7-9, with D perhaps matching TRBD1 (6 bases). The V gene lost 1 base and the J gene lost 7 bases, with 10 bases spanning the gap. The CDR3 extends over 13 amino acids. Germline V gene sequence: CDR1 SEHNR, CDR2 FQNEAQ (reference sequence). The CDR3 sequence: CASSLGTAGEAFF. CDR3 DNA sequence: TGTGCCAGCAGCTTAGGGACAGCCGGTGAAGCTTTCTTT.

Details on this clonotype: This could be a read error, since a much larger clone is one nucleotide away. The V and J genes are TRBV5-1 and TRBJ2-1; 11 bases line up with TRBD1. CDR1 is SGHRS and CDR2 is YFSETQ in the germline V gene. This CDR3 has 15 amino acids. This chain's CDR3 is CARSLWGQGVNEQFF. The CDR3 DNA reads as TGCGCCCGCAGCTTGTGGGGACAGGGGGTCAATGAGCAGTTCTTC.

The rearrangement uses TRBV20-1 and TRBJ1-5; maybe TRBD1 (5 bases). This CDR3 is 13 amino acids long. The V gene lost 3 bases and the J gene lost 4 bases, with 10 bases spanning the gap. Germline CDR1 reads DFQATT; CDR2 reads SNEGSKA (reference sequence). The CDR3 here is CSASQGANQPQHF. Here the CDR3 DNA reads TGCAGTGCTAGTCAAGGGGCAAATCAGCCCCAGCATTTT.

This chain uses TRBV2 with TRBJ1-5; 9 nucleotides line up with TRBD1. The junction had 8 bases not matched to a gene; V was cut back by 6 bases and J by 5 bases. This CDR3 has 15 amino acids. CDR1 and CDR2 from the germline V gene are SNHLY and FYNNEI. Written as DNA, the CDR3 is TGTGCCAGCAGCGGGACAGGGATGGGATATCAGCCCCAGCATTTT. Protein: CASSGTGMGYQPQHF.

This clonotype turned up a few times. An end of the junction differs from the germline gene, which may be a read error. This chain links TRBV5-1 with TRBJ2-1, with 10 bases identical to TRBD2. The CDR3 is 16 amino acids. CDR1 is SGHRS and CDR2 is YFSETQ in the germline V gene. CDR3 loop: CASRLGPSGSYNEQFF. The CDR3 DNA follows: TGCGCCAGCAGATTGGGGCCTAGCGGGAGCTACAATGAGCAGTTCTTC.